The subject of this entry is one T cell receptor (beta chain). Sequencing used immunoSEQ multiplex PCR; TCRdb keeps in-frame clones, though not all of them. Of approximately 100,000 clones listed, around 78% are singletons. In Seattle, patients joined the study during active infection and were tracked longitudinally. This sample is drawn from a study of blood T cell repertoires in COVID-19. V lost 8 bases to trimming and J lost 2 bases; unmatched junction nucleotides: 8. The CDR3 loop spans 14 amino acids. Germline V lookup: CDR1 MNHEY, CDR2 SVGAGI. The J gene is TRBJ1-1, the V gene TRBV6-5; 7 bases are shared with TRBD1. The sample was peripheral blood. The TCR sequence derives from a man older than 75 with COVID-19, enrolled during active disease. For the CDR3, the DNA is TGTGCCAGCTACCGGGACAGACTCAACACTGAAGCTTTCTTT. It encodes CASYRDRLNTEAFF.